A selection of T cell receptor beta chains follows, all from one sample in a study of CD4 and CD8 cells across lung adenocarcinoma regions. TCRdb processed the PCR reads anew with MiXCR; each CDR3 protein has one entry. The table has 20,000 or so distinct CDR3 sequences, 45% to 50% seen once. The sequencing input was CD8+ T cells from the margin of a lung tumor. All receptors come from a male donor with lung adenocarcinoma. The CD4 and CD8 labels of this study may be unreliable. Both conserved end residues are part of each CDR3. The D gene is left open where the match is weak. Clone size is not always given. Where it is, it says once, few, many or a class for expanded clones.

d_call	j_call	v_call	clone_size	cdr3_nt	cdr3_aa
-	TRBJ1-1	TRBV10-1	few	TGCGCCAGCAGTGAGTCGGGGGATGGAGCTTTCTTT	CASSESGDGAFF
TRBD1	TRBJ2-1	TRBV20-1	-	TGCAGTGCTAGAGGACAGGGGGCGCTTGAGCAGTTCTTC	CSARGQGALEQFF
-	TRBJ2-5	TRBV6-5	medium-sized	TGTGCCAGCATCCCTTTATGGGGGCGCGGGACCCAGTACTTC	CASIPLWGRGTQYF
TRBD1	TRBJ2-1	TRBV29-1	few	TGCAGCGTACTTCGACAGGGGAGGTACAATGAGCAGTTCTTC	CSVLRQGRYNEQFF
TRBD1	TRBJ2-1	TRBV7-2	many	TGTGCCAGCAGCGGGACAGGGTCCTACAATGAGCAGTTCTTC	CASSGTGSYNEQFF
TRBD2	TRBJ2-1	TRBV6-1	-	TGTGCCAGCAGGGGAACGCGGACTAGCGGGACCAATGCGCAGTTCTTC	CASRGTRTSGTNAQFF
-	TRBJ1-1	TRBV6-1	medium-sized	TGTGCCAGCAGTGAGGGACCTATGAACACTGAAGCTTTCTTT	CASSEGPMNTEAFF
TRBD2	TRBJ2-2	TRBV6-5	-	TGTGCCAGCAGTTACGTCGGGGGGGGGGTCGGGGAGCTGTTTTTT	CASSYVGGGVGELFF
TRBD2	TRBJ2-1	TRBV11-3	-	TGTGCCAGCAGCCAGACTAGCCAGAATGAGCAGTTCTTC	CASSQTSQNEQFF
-	TRBJ2-3	TRBV12-3/TRBV12-4	-	TGTGCCAGCAGTTTCCGGCAGATCACAGATACGCAGTATTTT	CASSFRQITDTQYF
TRBD2	TRBJ2-1	TRBV6-1	-	TGTGCCAGCAGTGGTCCGGGCGGGGGGGAATACAATGAGCAGTTCTTC	CASSGPGGGEYNEQFF
-	TRBJ2-3	TRBV6-1	-	TGTGCGGGCAGTGGGGGCCGAGGCACAGATACCCAGTATTTC	CAGSGGRGTDTQYF
-	TRBJ2-4	TRBV10-1	-	TGCGCCAGCAGGGGGCTGGGAGGCGAAAACACGCAGTATTTC	CASRGLGGENTQYF
-	TRBJ2-1	TRBV10-1	-	TGCGCCAGCAGTGAGTCGATACCCGGAGGCTACAATGAGCAGTTCTTC	CASSESIPGGYNEQFF
-	TRBJ2-7	TRBV6-1	many	TGTGCCAGCACCCCTGTTGGTGACCACGAGCAGTACTTC	CASTPVGDHEQYF
-	TRBJ1-3	TRBV3-1	-	TGTGCCAGCAGCCAAGACGAGGTCCCTGGAAACACCATATATTTT	CASSQDEVPGNTIYF
-	TRBJ2-3	TRBV7-8	few	TGTGCCAGCAGCTTAGTGGGCTTCACAGATACGCAGTATTTT	CASSLVGFTDTQYF
TRBD2	TRBJ2-3	TRBV20-1	-	TGCAGTGCTAGAACAAGGGAGCGGGGGAGCACAGATACGCAGTATTTT	CSARTRERGSTDTQYF
-	TRBJ2-7	TRBV6-5	-	TGTGCCAGCAGTTACGCTTCTGCGGGCGACGGCGAGCAGTACTTC	CASSYASAGDGEQYF
-	TRBJ2-5	TRBV6-5	-	TGTGCCAGCAGTTACGGTTCAGAAAAAGAGACCCAGTACTTC	CASSYGSEKETQYF
-	TRBJ1-2	TRBV6-2/TRBV6-3	-	TGTGCCAGCGGGGGGGGATCCTACCTAATGACCTCTAGGTGGGACTATGGCTACACCTTC	CASGGGSYLMTSRWDYGYTF
-	TRBJ1-2	TRBV5-1	few	TGCGCCAGCAGCTCCAACCCAGGGGCAATCAACTATGGCTACACCTTC	CASSSNPGAINYGYTF
TRBD2	TRBJ2-1	TRBV6-1	-	TGTGCCAGCACAAGAGTAACTAGCGGGAGCCGTGAGCAGTTCTTC	CASTRVTSGSREQFF
TRBD1	TRBJ1-1	TRBV6-5	many	TGTGCCAGCAGTTACTCCGGACAGGGGGCGTCTGAAGCTTTCTTT	CASSYSGQGASEAFF
TRBD1	TRBJ1-1	TRBV7-2	many	TGTGCCAGCAGCTCTCAAACAGGGGGTCCTGAAGCTTTCTTT	CASSSQTGGPEAFF
TRBD2	TRBJ2-3	TRBV27	medium-sized	TGTGCCAGCAGCCAGCGGGAGCCGGGGAGAGATACGCAGTATTTT	CASSQREPGRDTQYF
TRBD2	TRBJ2-1	TRBV11-2	few	TGTGCCAGCAGCCCTCCTGCCGGACTAGCGGGAGCACGTGAGCAGTTCTTC	CASSPPAGLAGAREQFF
TRBD2	TRBJ2-7	TRBV7-6	-	TGTGCCAGCAGCTTAGAGGGCGGGGGGAGCTACGAGCAGTACTTC	CASSLEGGGSYEQYF
-	TRBJ2-6	TRBV9	few	TGTGCCAGCAGCCAGCTCCCTGGGGCCAACGTCCTGACTTTC	CASSQLPGANVLTF
-	TRBJ2-3	TRBV6-1	-	TGTGCCAGCAGTGACAGGGGCGGTGCGCAGTATTTT	CASSDRGGAQYF
-	TRBJ2-5	TRBV6-1	few	TGTGCCAGCAGTGATACGCGGGGGCCGGTAGATCAAGAGACCCAGTACTTC	CASSDTRGPVDQETQYF
-	TRBJ2-1	TRBV27	many	TGTGCCAGCAAGGGGGTGGAGGCCTACAATGAGCAGTTCTTC	CASKGVEAYNEQFF
-	TRBJ2-1	TRBV6-1	-	TGTGCCAGCAGTAATACAGCGGAATACAATGAGCAGTTCTTC	CASSNTAEYNEQFF
-	TRBJ2-7	TRBV5-1	-	TGCGCCAGCAGCTTGAACACGGTCTACGAGCAGTACTTC	CASSLNTVYEQYF
TRBD2	TRBJ2-2	TRBV6-1	-	TGTGCCAGCAGTGGGGGGGGTGGGGCCTACGATGAGCTGTTTTTT	CASSGGGGAYDELFF
-	TRBJ2-5	TRBV6-1	few	TGTGCCAGCAGTGACGGGGGGACAGTGGAGACCCAGTACTTC	CASSDGGTVETQYF
-	TRBJ2-2	TRBV6-1	-	TGTGCCAGCAGCGAGGATAACACCGGGGAGCTGTTTTTT	CASSEDNTGELFF
-	TRBJ1-2	TRBV27	many	TGTGCCAGCAGTGCTGGGCACTCTGGGAGCTATGGCTACACCTTC	CASSAGHSGSYGYTF
-	TRBJ1-1	TRBV6-1	many	TGTGCCAGCATCCCCCAAGTTGGGGTTGCTTTCTTT	CASIPQVGVAFF
-	TRBJ2-1	TRBV14	many	TGTGCCAGCAGCCCACTGGGGAGAAACCCCTACAATGAGCAGTTCTTC	CASSPLGRNPYNEQFF
TRBD2	TRBJ2-1	TRBV6-1	few	TGTGCCAGCATCGGACTAGCGGGAGGTGTAGGGCGCAATGAGCAGTTCTTC	CASIGLAGGVGRNEQFF
TRBD1	TRBJ1-2	TRBV6-1	many	TGTGCCAGCAGTCCGGGACAGGGCCTAGGCTACACCTTC	CASSPGQGLGYTF
-	TRBJ2-5	TRBV6-5	-	TGTGCCAGCAGTTATGAGAAGGGGAGGCAGACCCAGTACTTC	CASSYEKGRQTQYF
TRBD2	TRBJ2-3	TRBV6-1	-	TGTGCGGGCCGCGTGGCGGGAGACCGAGAGACGCAGTATTTC	CAGRVAGDRETQYF
-	TRBJ1-1	TRBV11-3	-	TGTGCCAGCAGCTTAAACATTTACTTTCAAGCTTTCTTT	CASSLNIYFQAFF
-	TRBJ2-3	TRBV4-1	few	TGCGCCAGCAGCCAAGCAGACGGGGCCGGGGGAAGCACAGATACGCAGTATTTT	CASSQADGAGGSTDTQYF
-	TRBJ2-1	TRBV20-1	few	TGCAGTGCTAGAGATTATAGCCAACACGCCTACAATGAGCAGTTCTTC	CSARDYSQHAYNEQFF
-	TRBJ1-3	TRBV7-2	many	TGTGCCAGCAGCATCGACAGGCTCACAGGAAACACCATATATTTT	CASSIDRLTGNTIYF
-	TRBJ2-3	TRBV10-3	-	TGTGCCATCAGTGATATACAGATTACGCAGTATTTT	CAISDIQITQYF
-	TRBJ1-2	TRBV10-1	many	TGCGCCAGCAGTCCACAGAAGGGGCTCGGGGGCTATGGCTACACCTTC	CASSPQKGLGGYGYTF
TRBD1	TRBJ2-1	TRBV10-3	few	TGTGCCATCAGTGCAGCTCCGGGACAGGGTATCAGTGAGCAGTTCTTC	CAISAAPGQGISEQFF
-	TRBJ2-3	TRBV25-1	-	TGTGCCAGCAGTGCAGAACCGACACGGGGCCGGGATACGCAGTACTTT	CASSAEPTRGRDTQYF
-	TRBJ2-1	TRBV10-1	many	TGCGCCAGCAGTGAAACGGTTGGTCCCAATGAGCAGTTCTTC	CASSETVGPNEQFF
-	TRBJ2-1	TRBV6-1	medium-sized	TGTGCCAGCAGTGAAAGTGGGGGCCACTACAATGAGCAGTTCTTC	CASSESGGHYNEQFF
-	TRBJ2-1	TRBV27	many	TGTGCCAGCAGTTGGGGGGCCTTCTACAATGAGCAGTTCTTC	CASSWGAFYNEQFF